A single T cell receptor beta chain is shown here with its context. The antigen remains unidentified. This entry belongs to a study of T cell responses to AZD1222 COVID-19 vaccine. The assay was immunoSEQ multiplex PCR, and TCRdb's table has in-frame clones only and misses some. This sample has about 76,000 clones, with roughly 80% found just once. The study's findings and limits: Most donors were white British, females outnumbered males, and clonal diversity was possibly underestimated.

CDR3 length equals 15 residues. The junction had 7 bases not matched to a gene; V was cut back by 6 bases and J by 3 bases. Germline lookup yields CDR1 MNHEY and CDR2 SVGAGI. Sequences were derived from peripheral blood, sampled 28 days after the second dose of the MenACWY control vaccine. This TCR was recovered from an adult who received the MenACWY meningococcal vaccine as a control. The chain joins TRBV6-5 to TRBJ1-2, with 10 bases aligning to TRBD1. The CDR3 sequence: CASREGTGVYYGYTF. The CDR3 DNA is TGTGCCAGCAGAGAGGGGACAGGGGTTTACTATGGCTACACCTTC.